Each of the 5 T cell receptor beta chains below was sequenced from the same sample in a study of regulatory T cells in long-lasting Graves disease (dated by TCRdb to about 2021). In the paper's terms, the time point label means: newly diagnosed GD, antithyroid drugs for less than 3 months. RNA was extracted from PBMCs in TRIzol for both TCR sequencing and RNA sequencing. The method was multiplex PCR. This sample was sequenced with an Illumina HiSeq 4000. iRepertoire HTBI primers and Arm-PCR amplification of CDR3 regions were used to construct TCR beta libraries. Using fastp at Q25 and MiXCR, TCRdb reprocessed the public reads and kept productive beta chains. Rows are unified per CDR3 protein, each entry keeping the most common DNA and genes. The sample includes 400,000 to 500,000 distinct CDR3 sequences, with roughly 15% observed a single time. About 23% of the sample rests with the top ten. The data also belong to a second study, concerning T cells in Graves' hyperthyroidism and ophthalmopathy.

The sequencing here drew on peripheral blood mononuclear cells (PBMCs), taken at new diagnosis, from a patient treated with antithyroid drugs. The receptors come from a young woman with Graves disease. Donor details come from another sample of the same person, matched by shared clones.

This clonotype was picked up many times. This chain connects TRBV12-3 or TRBV12-4 to TRBJ1-4, with 11 positions matching TRBD1. There are 16 residues in the CDR3. V lost 6 bases and J lost 7; bases outside the gene matches: 10. This CDR3 reads CASSSRTGGAGEKLFF. In DNA form, the CDR3 reads TGTGCCAGCAGCTCTCGGACAGGGGGCGCAGGTGAAAAACTGTTTTTT.

This clonotype has a count of ten or more. This chain uses TRBV12-3 or TRBV12-4 with TRBJ2-1; 9 bases line up with TRBD1. V was pared by 6 bases and J by 10 bases, with 7 bases of the junction left unmatched. The CDR3 loop spans 13 amino acids. In DNA, the CDR3 is TGTGCCAGCAGGCGAAACAGGGGGCTAGAGCAGTTCTTC. Translated: CASRRNRGLEQFF.

Ten or more counts support this clonotype. The rearrangement joins TRBV4-3 to TRBJ1-5; tentative D call: TRBD1 (5 bases). Germline CDR1 and CDR2: LGHNA and YSLEER. V shed 0 bases and J shed 4 bases, with 7 bases lying between them. The CDR3 has 14 residues. The CDR3 DNA follows: TGCGCCAGCAGCCAAGAGGGGGGGAATCAGCCCCAGCATTTT. This gives the protein CASSQEGGNQPQHF.

This clonotype was counted many times. V and J are TRBV2 and TRBJ1-1; D might be TRBD1 (6 bases). The V and J ends lost 4 bases and 1 base respectively, with 10 bases between them. The CDR3 consists of 14 residues. Germline loops: CDR1 SNHLY, CDR2 FYNNEI. The CDR3 DNA reads as TGTGCCAGCAGTGTTCAAGGGGGGAACACTGAAGCTTTCTTT. It yields the protein CASSVQGGNTEAFF.

This clonotype was recorded a few times. The chain combines TRBV12-3 or TRBV12-4 with TRBJ1-2; a weak D match, TRBD1 (5 bases). V was trimmed by 6 bases and J by 7 bases, leaving 9 bases between them. This CDR3 contains 11 residues. The CDR3 bases are TGTGCCAGCAGCACGAGGGGTGGCTACACCTTC. Its protein is CASSTRGGYTF.